The 24 T cell receptor beta chains below were found in one sample sequenced in a study of CD8 T cells in Susac syndrome. Random hexamers were used to reverse transcribe an amount of roughly 0.5 to 1 ug RNA. One entry per CDR3 protein results from TCRdb running MiXCR on the immunoSEQ multiplex PCR reads. This sample has more than 130,000 distinct CDR3 sequences; 94% occur once, and the top ten carry roughly 0.29%. The sequenced sample was CD8+ T cells from PBMCs. The receptors stem from a human donor in good health.

CDR3 sequence: CASSQDGTGFYGYTF. CDR3 nucleotide sequence: TGCGCCAGCAGCCAAGATGGGACAGGGTTCTATGGCTACACCTTC. This sequence joins TRBV4-1 and TRBJ1-2; 9 nucleotides match TRBD1. J gave up 4 bases and V 0 bases, and 3 bases lay outside the gene matches. Germline assignment: CDR1 MGHRA and CDR2 YSYEKL. This CDR3 has 15 amino acids.

The chain carries TRBV12-3 or TRBV12-4 and TRBJ2-1; 9 nucleotides agree with TRBD1. V gave up 7 bases and J gave up 4 bases; unmatched junction bases: 5. This CDR3 has 14 amino acids. CDR3 protein: CASKEQGAYNEQFF. In nucleotides, the CDR3 is TGTGCCAGCAAAGAACAGGGGGCGTACAATGAGCAGTTCTTC.

V gene TRBV20-1 combines with J gene TRBJ2-1; 14 nucleotides line up with TRBD2. J was trimmed by 6 bases and V by 5 bases; bases with no gene match: 12. This CDR3 has 17 residues. Germline assignment: CDR1 DFQATT and CDR2 SNEGSKA (reference sequence). The DNA of the CDR3 is TGCAGTGCTTGTGGGACTAGCGGGAGTCCCATCCCCAATGAGCAGTTCTTC. It yields the protein CSACGTSGSPIPNEQFF.

This clonotype was counted a single time. The chain links TRBV13 to TRBJ1-2, with D uncertain. Germline assignment: CDR1 PRHDT and CDR2 FYEKMQ (reference sequence). Trimming left V 4 bases short and J 8 bases short, with 8 bases between. This CDR3 has 11 amino acids. Written as DNA, the CDR3 is TGTGCCAGCAGCTCGCGGGAAGGCTACACCTTC. This codes for CASSSREGYTF.

The rearrangement links TRBV9 to TRBJ1-1, with D uncertain. This CDR3 spans 15 amino acids. V dropped 4 bases and J dropped 1 base, with 14 bases sitting between them. Germline V CDR1 and CDR2: SGDLS, YYNGEE. CDR3 nucleotides: TGTGCCAGCAGCTTTCGAGTGGAGGGGAACACTGAAGCTTTCTTT. Translation: CASSFRVEGNTEAFF. Based on the CDR3 plus reference TRBV9 and TRBJ1-1, the full variable domain is DSGVTQTPKHLITATGQRVTLRCSPRSGDLSVYWYQQSLDQGLQFLIQYYNGEERAKGNILERFSAQQFPDLHSELNLSSLELGDSALYFCASSFRVEGNTEAFFGQGTRLTVV.

The chain links TRBV9 to TRBJ1-5; D may be TRBD1 (5 bases). V gave up 4 bases and J gave up 6 bases, with 11 bases separating them. CDR1 SGDLS and CDR2 YYNGEE come from the germline V gene. The CDR3 has 13 residues. The CDR3, as DNA: TGTGCCAGCAGCCCGGGGGGGGGTCAGCCCCAGCATTTT. It yields the protein CASSPGGGQPQHF.

The chain has TRBV27 and TRBJ2-6; tentative D call: TRBD2 (5 bases). This CDR3 spans 16 amino acids. V lost 2 bases to trimming and J lost 1 base, with 9 bases between them. Germline V gene lookup returns CDR1 MNHEY and CDR2 SMNVEV (reference sequence). CDR3 region: CASSLVGGSGANVLTF. CDR3 DNA: TGTGCCAGCAGTTTAGTGGGCGGGTCTGGGGCCAACGTCCTGACTTTC. Complete variable domain (other parts from reference TRBV27 and TRBJ2-6): EAQVTQNPRYLITVTGKKLTVTCSQNMNHEYMSWYRQDPGLGLRQIYYSMNVEVTDKGDVPEGYKVSRKEKRNFPLILESPSPNQTSLYFCASSLVGGSGANVLTFGAGSRLTVL.

The CDR3 loop is CASSGTADWRWIGELFF. CDR3 nucleotide sequence: TGTGCCAGCAGTGGGACCGCCGATTGGCGATGGATCGGGGAGCTGTTTTTT. This chain links TRBV28 with TRBJ2-2; D tentatively reads TRBD1 or TRBD2 (5 bases each). Trimming took off 5 bases at V and 7 bases at J, with 23 bases between the two ends. This CDR3 region has 17 residues. CDR1 is MDHEN and CDR2 is SYDVKM in the germline V gene. The variable domain in full, completed from reference TRBV28 and TRBJ2-2, reads DVKVTQSSRYLVKRTGEKVFLECVQDMDHENMFWYRQDPGLGLRLIYFSYDVKMKEKGDIPEGYSVSREKKERFSLILESASTNQTSMYLCASSGTADWRWIGELFFGEGSRLTVL.

CDR3 nucleotide sequence: TGTGCCAGCAGCCAAGTTACTAGCGGGAGGGCCACAGATACGCAGTATTTT. Amino acid sequence: CASSQVTSGRATDTQYF. This chain connects TRBV4-2 to TRBJ2-3; 13 bases map to TRBD2. CDR1 is LGHNA and CDR2 is YNFKEQ in the germline V gene. The CDR3 consists of 17 residues. The V segment lost 1 base and the J segment 2 bases; nucleotides outside the gene matches: 3.

The chain uses TRBV3-1 and TRBJ2-1; D is unclear. The CDR3 runs 14 residues. Germline assignment: CDR1 LGHDT and CDR2 YNNKEL (reference sequence). Trimming took off 0 bases at V and 5 bases at J, with 8 bases between the two ends. The CDR3 DNA reads TGTGCCAGCAGCCAAGATGGAGCCAACAATGAGCAGTTCTTC. Translation gives CASSQDGANNEQFF.

The chain carries TRBV29-1 and TRBJ2-7, with a tentative D call TRBD2 (5 bases). Germline V gene sequence: CDR1 SQVTM, CDR2 ANQGSEA. Trimming left V 2 bases short and J 3 bases short, with 14 bases between. The CDR3 is 14 amino acids. The CDR3: CSVELGESIYEQYF. The CDR3 DNA sequence: TGCAGCGTTGAACTCGGGGAAAGTATCTACGAGCAGTACTTC.

The V gene is TRBV4-1, the J gene TRBJ2-5, with a weak D call TRBD2 (6 bases). Germline CDR1 reads MGHRA; CDR2 reads YSYEKL. The CDR3 extends over 15 amino acids. Trimming stripped 3 bases from V and 3 bases from J, with 14 bases between. CDR3 sequence (DNA): TGCGCCAGCAGCCATGGCCGGGAGCGGGAAGAGACCCAGTACTTC. This gives the protein CASSHGREREETQYF.

V and J are TRBV20-1 and TRBJ1-1; TRBD1 matches 7 bases. The germline V gene has CDR1 DFQATT and CDR2 SNEGSKA (reference sequence). With V trimmed by 6 bases and J by 2 bases, 3 bases remained unmatched. The CDR3 is made up of 12 amino acids. The CDR3 here is CSARQGNTEAFF. The CDR3 region has the DNA TGCAGTGCCAGACAGGGAAACACTGAAGCTTTCTTT.

V and J are TRBV13 and TRBJ2-3, with 7 bases lining up with TRBD2. The J segment lost 2 bases and the V segment lost 5 bases, leaving 7 bases of the junction unmatched. Germline CDR1 and CDR2: PRHDT and FYEKMQ (reference sequence). The length of the CDR3 is 15 residues. The DNA for the CDR3 is TGTGCCAGCAGCCGCGGGACTACTAACACAGATACGCAGTATTTT. It translates to CASSRGTTNTDTQYF.

The chain carries TRBV7-9 and TRBJ2-1; 7 nucleotides align to TRBD2. Germline CDR1 SEHNR, CDR2 FQNEAQ (reference sequence). The CDR3 is made up of 11 amino acids. Losses at the gene ends were 8 bases for V and 10 bases for J; bases not matched to a gene: 5. The CDR3 is CASSHSGEQFF. CDR3 sequence (DNA): TGTGCCAGCTCCCATAGCGGGGAGCAGTTCTTC.

The chain recombines TRBV7-8 with TRBJ2-6, with D possibly TRBD1 on 6 matching bases. The germline V gene encodes CDR1 SGHVS and CDR2 FQNEAQ. This CDR3 region has 15 residues. V was cut by 2 bases and J by 5 bases, with 10 bases left in between. The CDR3 DNA reads TGTGCCAGCAGCTTACAGGGGCTAAGGGCCAACGTCCTGACTTTC. It translates to CASSLQGLRANVLTF. Drawing the rest from reference TRBV7-8 and TRBJ2-6, the complete variable domain is GAGVSQSPRYKVAKRGQDVALRCDPISGHVSLFWYQQALGQGPEFLTYFQNEAQLDKSGLPSDRFFAERPEGSVSTLKIQRTQQEDSAVYLCASSLQGLRANVLTFGAGSRLTVL.

V gene TRBV20-1 combines with J gene TRBJ2-5, with 7 bases lining up with TRBD2. Germline V gene sequence: CDR1 DFQATT, CDR2 SNEGSKA (reference sequence). The CDR3 totals 15 residues. Trimming removed 1 base from V and 6 bases from J; junction bases left unmatched: 11. The CDR3 reads CSARAYGLVMQTQYF. Written as DNA, the CDR3 is TGCAGTGCTAGAGCATATGGACTAGTCATGCAGACCCAGTACTTC.

The chain couples TRBV29-1 to TRBJ2-5; D is uncertain. V lost 6 bases to trimming and J lost 4 bases, with 6 bases between them. The germline gives CDR1 SQVTM, CDR2 ANQGSEA. CDR3 length: 10 residues. In nucleotides, the CDR3 is TGCAGCGTACAGACAGAGACCCAGTACTTC. This sequence encodes CSVQTETQYF.

V and J are TRBV27 and TRBJ2-1; no clear D. CDR3 length: 15 amino acids. The germline V and J ends were trimmed by 0 bases and 8 bases, with 14 bases remaining between them. The germline V gene encodes CDR1 MNHEY and CDR2 SMNVEV (reference sequence). The CDR3 region is CASSLSRGKVDEQFF. The CDR3 region has the DNA TGTGCCAGCAGTTTATCGCGCGGCAAGGTAGATGAGCAGTTCTTC.

The count of this clonotype is one. This rearrangement joins TRBV6-5 to TRBJ2-5; TRBD1 might be the D (6 bases). Per germline, CDR1 MNHEY and CDR2 SVGAGI. The germline V and J ends were trimmed by 6 bases and 2 bases, with 16 bases remaining between them. The CDR3 is made up of 15 amino acids. The CDR3 coding sequence is TGTGCCAGCAGCTCGTCGACAGGACCACAAGAGACCCAGTACTTC. Encoded protein: CASSSSTGPQETQYF.

This clonotype was picked up one time. The J gene is TRBJ2-3, the V gene TRBV15; possibly TRBD2 for D (5 bases). The CDR3 runs to 14 residues. Germline CDR1 LNHNV, CDR2 YYDKDF (reference sequence). The V end was cut by 5 bases, the J end by 2 bases, with 11 bases between. This CDR3 reads CATSRAAPTDTQYF. CDR3 in DNA: TGTGCCACCAGCCGAGCGGCGCCCACAGATACGCAGTATTTT.

In its sample, this clonotype was seen once. The V and J genes are TRBV27 and TRBJ2-7; the D gene is possibly TRBD2 (5 bases). The germline V gene has CDR1 MNHEY and CDR2 SMNVEV (reference sequence). The CDR3 loop spans 14 amino acids. V was pared by 1 base and J by 5 bases, with 12 bases between. CDR3 DNA: TGTGCCAGCAGTTTATGGGCTAACGGGGACGAGCAGTACTTC. Its translation: CASSLWANGDEQYF.

V and J are TRBV28 and TRBJ1-2; TRBD1 might be the D (6 bases). Trimming cost V 6 bases and J 6 bases, with 20 bases left between them. CDR3 size: 15 residues. CDR1 and CDR2 (germline): MDHEN, SYDVKM. CDR3: CASSSSGGYTDGYTF. CDR3 coding DNA: TGTGCCAGCAGCTCCTCCGGGGGCTACACGGATGGCTACACCTTC.

The genes are TRBV29-1 and TRBJ2-7; D not certain. This CDR3 has 13 residues. Germline values: CDR1 SQVTM, CDR2 ANQGSEA. V lost 4 bases to trimming and J lost 1 base, with 11 bases between them. The CDR3: CSVVLGPSYEQYF. CDR3 nucleotide sequence: TGCAGCGTTGTATTGGGCCCATCCTACGAGCAGTACTTC.